This TCR beta chain comes out of a study of cytomegalovirus exposure and HLA in healthy donors. The wider study: The approximately 130 validation repertoires and the approximately 700 first-cohort repertoires shared a platform, a later analysis reported. Study-wide results and caveats: According to a later analysis, TCR clusters from the first cohort tended to co-occur in the roughly 110 validation repertoires. Testing in vitro showed three CMV-associated chains specific for CMV antigens.

As regards this clone: Its antigen remains unknown.

Generated by immunoSEQ multiplex PCR, the TCRdb table keeps only in-frame clones and is missing some. The repertoire holds tens of thousands of clones, 75% to 95% seen once, with around 2.9% in the top ten. Germline values: CDR1 SQVTM, CDR2 ANQGSEA. The CDR3 consists of 16 residues. V trimming: 3 bases; J trimming: 1 base; junction bases outside the gene matches: 7. Specimen: PBMCs. The V and J genes are TRBV29-1 and TRBJ2-7; 12 nucleotides agree with TRBD2. The receptor comes from a young man in good health and CMV-seronegative. CDR3 DNA sequence: TGCAGCGTTGAGTTGGCGACTAGCGGGAGTTCCTACGAGCAGTACTTC. It yields the protein CSVELATSGSSYEQYF.